These T cell receptor beta chains were read from a single sample in a study of blood T cell repertoires in COVID-19. Generated by immunoSEQ multiplex PCR, the TCRdb table keeps only in-frame clones and is missing some. The repertoire has around 220,000 clones, more than 70% of them found once; the top ten carry about 2.1%. Sequencing was carried out using peripheral blood. These receptors came from a woman in her forties who had recovered from COVID-19. CDR3s include the opening cysteine and the closing phenylalanine or tryptophan. D genes are given only for firm matches. Clone size is given for some rows only: seen once, a few or many times, or a class if the clone is expanded.

abundance	d_gene	len	v_gene	j_gene	CDR3aa	CDR3nt
-	-	13	TRBV30	TRBJ2-5	CAWSQGGQETQYF	TGTGCCTGGAGTCAGGGCGGACAAGAGACCCAGTACTTC
-	TRBD2	17	TRBV2	TRBJ2-5	CASSEAQAGGNRETQYF	TGTGCCAGCAGTGAAGCGCAGGCGGGAGGAAATAGGGAGACCCAGTACTTC
-	TRBD1	16	TRBV18	TRBJ2-2	CASSPLRGGDTGELFF	TGTGCCAGCTCACCATTGAGAGGGGGCGACACCGGGGAGCTGTTTTTT
once	-	14	TRBV7-3	TRBJ2-2	CASSLKGGTGELFF	TGTGCCAGCAGCTTAAAGGGAGGAACCGGGGAGCTGTTTTTT
-	-	13	TRBV24-1	TRBJ1-3	CATSDFPGNTIYF	TGTGCCACCAGTGATTTCCCAGGAAACACCATATATTTT
-	TRBD2	14	TRBV7-2	TRBJ2-3	CASSLGGGADTQYF	TGTGCCAGCAGCTTAGGGGGAGGGGCAGATACGCAGTATTTT
-	TRBD2	16	TRBV19	TRBJ2-2	CASSIGGGRNTGELFF	TGTGCCAGTAGTATCGGCGGGGGGCGCAACACCGGGGAGCTGTTTTTT
-	TRBD2	17	TRBV4-2	TRBJ2-1	CASSLESARAGANEQFF	TGTGCCAGCAGTCTTGAGTCCGCCAGGGCGGGAGCCAATGAGCAGTTCTTC
-	TRBD1	17	TRBV10-3	TRBJ2-6	CAIRRQGSVSGANVLTF	TGTGCCATCAGGCGACAGGGTTCCGTCTCTGGGGCCAACGTCCTGACTTTC
-	TRBD2	16	TRBV5-1	TRBJ2-2	CASSWGLAGNTGELFF	TGCGCCAGCAGCTGGGGACTAGCAGGGAACACCGGGGAGCTGTTTTTT
few	-	17	TRBV5-1	TRBJ2-2	CASSLRGGQVNTGELFF	TGCGCCAGCAGCCTGAGGGGGGGACAGGTCAACACCGGGGAGCTGTTTTTT
-	-	17	TRBV19	TRBJ1-2	CASSISGGSARFYGYTF	TGTGCCAGTAGTATCTCTGGGGGGTCCGCTCGGTTCTATGGCTACACCTTC
-	-	12	TRBV29-1	TRBJ2-7	CSVGQGMSEQYF	TGCAGCGTCGGACAAGGTATGAGCGAGCAGTACTTC
-	-	14	TRBV2	TRBJ1-4	CASSEQGRGEKLFF	TGTGCCAGCAGTGAACAGGGAAGGGGTGAAAAACTGTTTTTT
-	TRBD1	15	TRBV6-1	TRBJ1-2	CASSEGRGRGHGYTF	TGTGCCAGCAGTGAAGGTCGAGGCAGGGGGCACGGCTACACCTTC
-	TRBD1	16	TRBV5-1	TRBJ2-3	CASSGTGGTLTDTQYF	TGCGCCAGCAGCGGGACAGGGGGGACTCTCACAGATACGCAGTATTTT
once	-	13	TRBV2	TRBJ2-3	CASSEENTDTQYF	TGTGCCAGCAGTGAGGAGAACACAGATACGCAGTATTTT
once	-	13	TRBV3-1/TRBV3-2	TRBJ1-2	CASSQDRGYGYTF	TGTGCCAGCAGCCAAGATAGAGGGTATGGCTACACCTTC
-	-	15	TRBV6-2/TRBV6-3	TRBJ1-4	CASSYDFAGREKLFF	TGTGCCAGCAGTTACGACTTCGCAGGGCGGGAAAAACTGTTTTTT
-	-	15	TRBV7-3	TRBJ2-2	CASSLTSAHTGELFF	TGTGCCAGCAGCTTAACTAGCGCCCACACCGGGGAGCTGTTTTTT
-	-	15	TRBV15	TRBJ2-4	CATSRDGGVKNIQYF	TGTGCCACCAGCAGAGATGGAGGGGTCAAAAACATTCAGTACTTC
-	TRBD2	16	TRBV19	TRBJ2-3	CASSPGLATSTDTQYF	TGTGCCAGTAGTCCAGGACTAGCGACTAGCACAGATACGCAGTATTTT